The present entry profiles one TCR beta chain with its context. Its antigen is as yet unknown. The source of the sample is a study of neurological immune-mediated disorders. General observations from the study: The study found no CDR3 amino acid sequences shared by expanded clones across subjects, suggesting private repertoires in all groups.

Germline lookup yields CDR1 SGHDT and CDR2 YYEEEE. This CDR3 comprises 15 residues. 5'RACE with 10-nucleotide random UMIs produced the cDNA. TCRdb analysed the 5' RACE reads with MiXCR anew, one entry per CDR3 protein. The data contain 75,000 to 90,000 distinct CDR3 sequences, 10% of them seen just once; the ten biggest clones take up around 2%. This chain uses TRBV5-6 with TRBJ2-7; D is uncertain. The sequence was obtained from a man aged 40-50 years in good health. Sequencing used PBMCs. This CDR3 reads CARSLGPQAAYEQYF. The CDR3 DNA is TGTGCAAGAAGCTTGGGCCCGCAGGCCGCCTACGAGCAGTACTTC. Variable domain in full (rest from reference TRBV5-6 and TRBJ2-7): DAGVTQSPTHLIKTRGQQVTLRCSPKSGHDTVSWYQQALGQGPQFIFQYYEEEERQRGNFPDRFSGHQFPNYSSELNVNALLLGDSALYLCARSLGPQAAYEQYFGPGTRLTVT.